These T cell receptor beta chains were read from a single sample in a study of regulatory T cells in long-lasting Graves disease. MiXCR, applied by TCRdb to the multiplex PCR reads, yields one record per CDR3 protein. The data show about 310,000 distinct CDR3 sequences, around 21% seen once. The sample here was peripheral blood mononuclear cells (PBMCs), taken when the disease was refractory, from a patient treated with antithyroid drugs. These receptors all come from a female donor with Graves disease. CDR3s include the opening cysteine and the closing phenylalanine or tryptophan. Each record gives: D gene, V gene, J gene, clone size, CDR3 protein, CDR3 DNA. A D gene is named only where the DNA matches it firmly. Size tells how often a clone was seen (once, few, many) or the class of an expanded clone, and some rows leave it out.

TRBD2,TRBV2,TRBJ2-7,many,CASRGGLAGLYEQYF,TGTGCCAGCAGGGGCGGACTAGCAGGACTTTACGAGCAGTACTTC
TRBD2,TRBV7-9,TRBJ2-7,NA,CASRSTSGSTPSDEQYF,TGTGCCAGCAGATCGACTAGCGGGAGCACCCCTAGCGACGAGCAGTACTTC
NA,TRBV2,TRBJ2-5,NA,CASVGLPPLGWERQETQYF,TGTGCCAGCGTCGGATTGCCCCCCTTAGGGTGGGAGCGCCAAGAGACCCAGTACTTC
TRBD2,TRBV7-2,TRBJ2-2,many,CASSLLAGAYTGELFF,TGTGCCAGCAGCCTACTAGCGGGAGCGTACACCGGGGAGCTGTTTTTT
NA,TRBV28,TRBJ1-5,few,CASSTRGAQPQHF,TGTGCCAGTAGTACCCGGGGCGCTCAGCCCCAGCATTTT
TRBD1,TRBV9,TRBJ1-1,few,CASSGGQGRTEAFF,TGTGCCAGCAGCGGAGGACAGGGTCGAACTGAAGCTTTCTTT
NA,TRBV18,TRBJ1-4,many,CASSPQVVQPGNEKLFF,TGTGCCAGCTCACCACAAGTGGTCCAACCCGGGAATGAAAAACTGTTTTTT
TRBD1,TRBV27,TRBJ2-7,NA,CASSLSQGTGSNEQYF,TGTGCCAGCAGTTTATCTCAGGGGACAGGGAGCAACGAGCAGTACTTC
TRBD2,TRBV20-1,TRBJ2-5,NA,CSARASGRETQYF,TGCAGTGCTAGAGCCAGCGGGAGAGAGACCCAGTACTTC
NA,TRBV11-2,TRBJ2-2,many,CASSLDPGRGNTGELFF,TGTGCCAGCAGCTTAGATCCTGGCAGGGGGAACACCGGGGAGCTGTTTTTT
NA,TRBV12-3/TRBV12-4,TRBJ2-7,many,CASSPAGRTSYEQYF,TGTGCCAGCAGTCCCGCTGGCAGGACCTCCTACGAGCAGTACTTC
NA,TRBV19,TRBJ1-2,few,CASSLTGGYTF,TGTGCCAGTAGTCTCACGGGGGGCTACACCTTC
NA,TRBV29-1,TRBJ1-1,few,CSVDRAQGNTEAFF,TGCAGCGTTGACCGGGCTCAGGGGAACACTGAAGCTTTCTTT
TRBD2,TRBV28,TRBJ2-5,few,CASSSGGVQETQYF,TGTGCCAGCAGCAGCGGGGGGGTCCAAGAGACCCAGTACTTC
NA,TRBV28,TRBJ1-1,many,CASSLGRSEAFF,TGTGCCAGCAGCCTCGGGCGGTCTGAAGCTTTCTTT
NA,TRBV6-2/TRBV6-3,TRBJ2-3,NA,CASLAGDTQYF,TGTGCCAGCCTGGCTGGGGATACGCAGTATTTT
TRBD1,TRBV6-5,TRBJ2-2,NA,CASSSGTGTGYTGELFF,TGTGCCAGCAGTTCCGGGACAGGGACTGGGTACACCGGGGAGCTGTTTTTT
NA,TRBV10-3,TRBJ2-3,NA,CASQGSETDTQYF,TGTGCCAGCCAAGGGTCGGAGACAGATACGCAGTATTTT
TRBD2,TRBV7-2,TRBJ2-5,many,CASSLSGAQETQYF,TGTGCCAGCAGCTTGAGCGGGGCCCAAGAGACCCAGTACTTC
NA,TRBV10-3,TRBJ2-7,NA,CAISEYLDSEQYF,TGTGCCATCAGTGAGTATCTAGATTCCGAGCAGTACTTC
NA,TRBV7-2,TRBJ2-5,many,CASSPRGASQETQYF,TGTGCCAGCAGCCCTAGAGGGGCTAGCCAAGAGACCCAGTACTTC
NA,TRBV5-5,TRBJ2-5,few,CASSLGSGPEGTQYF,TGTGCCAGCAGCTTGGGGTCAGGGCCCGAAGGGACCCAGTACTTC
NA,TRBV20-1,TRBJ2-7,NA,CSAQIRDDEQYF,TGCAGTGCTCAAATCCGGGACGACGAGCAGTACTTC
NA,TRBV25-1,TRBJ2-7,NA,CASMSRMSYEQYF,TGTGCCAGCATGAGTAGAATGTCCTACGAGCAGTACTTC
TRBD1,TRBV27,TRBJ1-1,NA,CASRRTGSEAFF,TGTGCCAGCAGACGGACAGGATCTGAAGCTTTCTTT
TRBD1,TRBV3-1,TRBJ1-2,many,CASSAEGQGALGYTF,TGTGCCAGCAGCGCGGAGGGACAGGGCGCTTTGGGCTACACCTTC
TRBD1,TRBV3-1,TRBJ1-2,NA,CASSQFGQGAYGYTF,TGTGCCAGCAGCCAGTTTGGACAGGGGGCGTATGGCTACACCTTC
NA,TRBV12-3/TRBV12-4,TRBJ1-1,many,CASSLWENTEAFF,TGTGCCAGCAGTTTGTGGGAGAACACTGAAGCTTTCTTT
NA,TRBV20-1,TRBJ1-5,many,CSARWAHNQPQHF,TGCAGTGCTAGATGGGCCCACAATCAGCCCCAGCATTTT
NA,TRBV3-1,TRBJ1-3,many,CASSPLGNTIYF,TGTGCCAGCAGCCCCTTGGGAAACACCATATATTTT
NA,TRBV6-5,TRBJ2-7,NA,CASSYSRTLLLYEQYF,TGTGCCAGCAGTTATTCGCGCACCCTGTTGCTCTACGAGCAGTACTTC
NA,TRBV30,TRBJ1-1,NA,CAWSMGLPEPEAFF,TGTGCCTGGAGCATGGGACTGCCTGAGCCTGAAGCTTTCTTT
NA,TRBV20-1,TRBJ1-2,few,CSASGFPQRHGYTF,TGCAGTGCTAGTGGGTTCCCACAAAGGCATGGCTACACCTTC